These 16 T cell receptor beta chains were all obtained from the same sample, sequenced in a study of blood T cell repertoires in COVID-19. The table came from immunoSEQ multiplex PCR; TCRdb's copy has only in-frame clones and leaves some out. This sample has around 130,000 clones, with 70% to 80% found just once. The sequenced sample consisted of peripheral blood. The source of these receptors is a human donor in a cohort sampled during active COVID-19.

This sequence joins TRBV28 and TRBJ2-1, with TRBD2 matching 9 bases. CDR3 length: 13 amino acids. Germline CDR1 is MDHEN and CDR2 is SYDVKM. V was pared by 5 bases and J by 10 bases, with 6 bases of the junction left unmatched. CDR3 nucleotides: TGTGCCAGCAGTCCAGCGGGGGGCTGGGAGCAGTTCTTC. Translated: CASSPAGGWEQFF.

The sample holds a few counts of this clone. V is TRBV27 and J is TRBJ1-2; the D gene is possibly TRBD1 (5 bases). V was shortened by 3 bases and J by 5 bases, with 22 bases between the two germline ends. This CDR3 is 17 amino acids long. Germline assignment: CDR1 MNHEY and CDR2 SMNVEV (reference sequence). The CDR3: CASSFFSGGRGGYGYTF. Here the CDR3 DNA reads TGTGCCAGCAGTTTCTTCTCGGGCGGGAGGGGAGGTTATGGCTACACCTTC.

V is TRBV23-1 and J is TRBJ1-5; D perhaps matches TRBD1 (5 bases). TRBV23-1 is sorted into the ORF group, with uncertain function. This CDR3 has 19 residues. V lost 1 base and J 4 bases, leaving 23 bases between the germline ends. The CDR3 loop reads CASSQWRKGREIGNQPQHF. The CDR3 DNA reads as TGCGCCAGCAGTCAATGGCGGAAGGGCAGGGAAATAGGAAATCAGCCCCAGCATTTT.

This chain connects TRBV9 to TRBJ1-1; unclear D gene. The CDR3 totals 13 residues. Germline lookup yields CDR1 SGDLS and CDR2 YYNGEE. V lost 1 base and J lost 7, with 11 bases in between. The CDR3 DNA reads TGTGCCAGCAGCGTAAAGACGGGTGGTGAAGCTTTCTTT. Amino acid sequence: CASSVKTGGEAFF.

The chain recombines TRBV11-2 with TRBJ2-7; D gene uncertain. This CDR3 is built from 12 residues. Germline V gives CDR1 SGHAT, CDR2 FQNNGV. The V end lost 0 bases, the J end lost 3 bases, and 3 bases lay between the germline ends. The CDR3 protein is CASSLDLYEQYF. CDR3 sequence (DNA): TGTGCCAGCAGCTTAGATCTCTACGAGCAGTACTTC.

The chain employs TRBV2 and TRBJ1-5; D remains unclear. The germline V gene encodes CDR1 SNHLY and CDR2 FYNNEI. CDR3 length equals 15 residues. V was clipped by 7 bases and J by 0 bases, with 13 bases between them. The CDR3 coding sequence is TGTGCCAGCACCACGACACCTTATAGCAATCAGCCCCAGCATTTT. It specifies CASTTTPYSNQPQHF.

CDR3 protein: CASSRLGGRLANYGYTF. The DNA of the CDR3 is TGTGCCAGCAGCCGTCTTGGGGGCAGGTTAGCTAACTATGGCTACACCTTC. J is TRBJ1-2 and V is TRBV3-1 (or the pseudogene TRBV3-2), with a weak D call TRBD1 (6 bases). Germline-derived CDR1 and CDR2 are LGHDT and YNNKEL (reference sequence). This CDR3 region has 17 residues. Trimming took 4 bases from V and 0 from J, leaving 18 bases between them.

The chain is built from TRBV6-2 or TRBV6-3 and TRBJ2-1; 11 nucleotides align to TRBD2. This CDR3 spans 16 amino acids. Germline V gene sequence: CDR1 MNHEY, CDR2 SVGEGT. Trimming at V came to 0 bases and at J to 6 bases, leaving 4 bases not matched to a gene. CDR3 sequence: CASSYSLAGGRNEQFF. The DNA for the CDR3 is TGTGCCAGCAGTTACTCCTTAGCGGGGGGGCGCAATGAGCAGTTCTTC.

The CDR3 sequence is CASSLPGSTEAFF. The CDR3, as DNA: TGTGCCAGCAGCCTCCCAGGGTCCACTGAAGCTTTCTTT. The J gene is TRBJ1-1, the V gene TRBV13; the D gene is possibly TRBD1 (5 bases). Per germline, CDR1 PRHDT and CDR2 FYEKMQ (reference sequence). The CDR3 totals 13 residues. V gave up 5 bases and J gave up 4 bases, with 11 bases separating them. The full variable domain, in which reference TRBV13 and TRBJ1-1 provide the parts outside the CDR3, is AAGVIQSPRHLIKEKRETATLKCYPIPRHDTVYWYQQGPGQDPQFLISFYEKMQSDKGSIPDRFSAQQFSDYHSELNMSSLELGDSALYFCASSLPGSTEAFFGQGTRLTVV.

This clone was seen only once. The chain has TRBV3-1 (or the pseudogene TRBV3-2) and TRBJ1-4; possible D gene TRBD1, 6 bases. This CDR3 has 18 amino acids. V was clipped by 3 bases and J by 8 bases, with 25 bases between them. Germline assignment: CDR1 LGHDT and CDR2 YNNKEL (reference sequence). CDR3 nucleotide sequence: TGTGCCAGCAGCCAGGGGGGGCCACCCAGAGACAGGATGGAAAAACTGTTTTTT. Its translation is CASSQGGPPRDRMEKLFF.

In its sample, this clone was seen once. The genes are TRBV7-9 and TRBJ2-7; a possible D gene is TRBD1 (6 bases). This CDR3 is built from 13 residues. Trimming shortened V by 6 bases and J by 2 bases, and 11 bases separated the two germline ends. Germline V CDR1 and CDR2: SEHNR, FQNEAQ (reference sequence). As DNA, the CDR3 is TGTGCCAGCAGTCCAGACAGGCCCTACGAGCAGTACTTC. Its protein product is CASSPDRPYEQYF.

This chain joins TRBV18 and TRBJ2-7; 7 positions agree with TRBD1. The V segment lost 5 bases and the J segment 2 bases; nucleotides outside the gene matches: 6. This CDR3 spans 14 amino acids. From germline, CDR1 is KGHSH and CDR2 LQKENI. CDR3 nucleotide sequence: TGTGCCAGCTCAGCAGGGGGTGCAGCCTACGAGCAGTACTTC. Residues: CASSAGGAAYEQYF.

This clone was detected only a few times. The chain joins TRBV19 to TRBJ1-2; 7 nucleotides match TRBD1. V lost 10 bases, J lost 8 bases, and 10 bases stayed unmatched. The CDR3 contains 12 residues. CDR1 LNHDA and CDR2 SQIVND come from the germline V gene (reference sequence). CDR3 in amino acids: CATKQGLGGYTF. The DNA for the CDR3 is TGTGCCACTAAACAGGGGCTCGGCGGCTACACCTTC. The entire variable domain, with the rest obtained from reference TRBV19 and TRBJ1-2, is as follows: DGGITQSPKYLFRKEGQNVTLSCEQNLNHDAMYWYRQDPGQGLRLIYYSQIVNDFQKGDIAEGYSVSREKKESFPLTVTSAQKNPTAFYLCATKQGLGGYTFGSGTRLTVV.

In its sample, this clone was seen once. This sequence joins TRBV6-5 and TRBJ1-4; D gene unclear. V was trimmed by 6 bases and J by 8 bases, leaving 16 bases between them. CDR1 MNHEY and CDR2 SVGAGI come from the germline V gene. CDR3 size: 14 residues. The CDR3 bases are TGTGCCAGCAGCCGTACCCGAGCGGGAGAAAAACTGTTTTTT. This gives the protein CASSRTRAGEKLFF.

V usage is TRBV4-1 and J usage is TRBJ2-2, with D perhaps matching TRBD1 (5 bases). CDR1 MGHRA and CDR2 YSYEKL come from the germline V gene. Trimming pared 4 bases from V and 5 bases from J, leaving 17 bases between. The CDR3 contains 16 residues. For the CDR3, the DNA is TGCGCCAGCAGCCCCCTGGCCAGGGTGGATACCGGGGAGCTGTTTTTT. Amino acid sequence: CASSPLARVDTGELFF.

The chain joins TRBV21-1 to TRBJ2-7; the table's D call, TRBD2, was not checked against the DNA. TRBV21-1 is listed as a pseudogene. CDR3 length: 16 amino acids. DNA of the CDR3: TGTGCCAGCACCTACACGCGGGTAGCGGGGGTTTACGAGCAGTACTTC. It codes for CASTYTRVAGVYEQYF.